These 10 T cell receptor beta chains originate from one sample sequenced in a study of cytomegalovirus exposure and HLA in healthy donors. The PCR made use of 60 Vbeta and 13 Jbeta primers. TCRdb keeps only in-frame clones here, not all; method: immunoSEQ multiplex PCR. This sample carries 200,000 or so clones, around 86% of them seen once, and the ten largest clones take 5.5% to 7%. Sample: PBMCs. The receptors shown here come from a woman between 45 and 65 years old in good health and CMV-seropositive.

V and J are TRBV7-3 and TRBJ2-7, with TRBD2 matching over 10 bases. From germline, CDR1 is SGHTA and CDR2 FQGTGA. The V segment lost 3 bases and the J segment 0 bases; nucleotides outside the gene matches: 5. This CDR3 is 16 amino acids long. Here the CDR3 DNA reads TGTGCCAGCAGCTTTAACATAGCGGGAGGCTCCTACGAGCAGTACTTC. Its translation is CASSFNIAGGSYEQYF.

In this sample, this clone turned up a few times. The chain has TRBV7-3 and TRBJ2-3; the match to TRBD1 covers 8 bases. Germline lookup yields CDR1 SGHTA and CDR2 FQGTGA. The CDR3 length is 15 residues. V dropped 5 bases and J dropped 2; count of bases not matched to a gene: 6. CDR3 sequence reads: CASSPSGGLTDTQYF. Written as DNA, the CDR3 is TGTGCCAGCAGCCCTTCAGGGGGCCTCACAGATACGCAGTATTTT.

This clone appeared a few times. The chain couples TRBV5-5 to TRBJ2-5; perhaps TRBD1 as D (5 bases). V was trimmed by 4 bases and J by 0 bases, leaving 13 bases between them. CDR1 SGHKS and CDR2 YYEKEE come from the germline V gene (reference sequence). The CDR3 sequence is 15 residues long. CDR3 sequence: CASSPGHKYQETQYF. CDR3 in DNA: TGTGCCAGCAGCCCTGGACACAAGTACCAAGAGACCCAGTACTTC. The full variable domain, its missing parts supplied by reference TRBV5-5 and TRBJ2-5, is DAGVTQSPTHLIKTRGQQVTLRCSPISGHKSVSWYQQVLGQGPQFIFQYYEKEERGRGNFPDRFSARQFPNYSSELNVNALLLGDSALYLCASSPGHKYQETQYFGPGTRLLVL.

The rearrangement joins TRBV7-6 to TRBJ2-1; D not resolved. V shed 5 bases and J shed 9 bases, with 14 bases lying between them. Germline V CDR1 and CDR2: SGHVS, FNYEAQ. CDR3 size: 13 residues. This CDR3 is CASSLVSVPEQFF. In nucleotides, the CDR3 is TGTGCCAGCAGCCTCGTCAGCGTCCCTGAGCAGTTCTTC.

The genes are TRBV7-6 and TRBJ2-7; 9 positions agree with TRBD1. Germline V gene sequence: CDR1 SGHVS, CDR2 FNYEAQ. The CDR3 covers 13 residues. V lost 5 bases to trimming and J lost 3 bases; unmatched junction nucleotides: 2. The CDR3 DNA reads TGTGCCAGCAGCCGGACAGGGGTCTACGAGCAGTACTTC. Its translation: CASSRTGVYEQYF.

This chain connects TRBV10-3 to TRBJ2-2, with a weak D call TRBD1 (6 bases). CDR3 size: 14 residues. Trimming left V 4 bases short and J 4 bases short, with 10 bases between. CDR1 and CDR2 (germline): ENHRY, SYGVKD. The CDR3 region has the DNA TGTGCCATCAGTGCAGGGGTCGCCACCGGGGAGCTGTTTTTT. Amino acids: CAISAGVATGELFF.

V is TRBV5-1 and J is TRBJ1-2, with TRBD1 matching over 7 bases. Trimming at V came to 4 bases and at J to 4 bases, leaving 13 bases not matched to a gene. Germline V gene data show CDR1 as SGHRS and CDR2 as YFSETQ. CDR3 length: 16 residues. This CDR3 reads CASSRADRTVGYGYTF. The CDR3 coding sequence is TGCGCCAGCAGCCGAGCGGACAGGACAGTGGGCTATGGCTACACCTTC.

This chain links TRBV2 with TRBJ2-7; 8 bases are a match to TRBD2. The V gene end was trimmed by 3 bases and the J gene end by 6 bases; junction bases not matched to a gene: 7. There are 14 residues in the CDR3. CDR1 is SNHLY, CDR2 FYNNEI, per germline. As DNA, the CDR3 is TGTGCCAGCAGTGACACTAGCGGCAGCGTCGAGCAGTACTTC. It is translated as CASSDTSGSVEQYF.

The chain couples TRBV7-2 to TRBJ2-6, with D possibly being TRBD1 (5 bases). Trimming cost V 1 base and J 0 bases, with 10 bases left between them. Germline lookup yields CDR1 SGHTA and CDR2 FQGNSA. The CDR3 sequence is 17 residues long. For the CDR3, the DNA is TGTGCCAGCAGCTTAGAGGGGTTAACCTCTGGGGCCAACGTCCTGACTTTC. Protein: CASSLEGLTSGANVLTF.

This clone occurred once. The rearrangement uses TRBV4-3 and TRBJ2-7; 8 nucleotides align to TRBD2. Germline trimming cut 1 base from V and 3 bases from J; bases unmatched to any gene: 2. CDR3 length: 14 amino acids. Germline CDR1 reads LGHNA; CDR2 reads YSLEER. CDR3 amino acids: CASSQVAGGYEQYF. In nucleotides, the CDR3 is TGCGCCAGCAGCCAAGTGGCGGGGGGCTACGAGCAGTACTTC.